The 8 T cell receptor beta chains listed next were all sequenced from one sample in a study of human T cells and chemical hapten exposure. Sample time point: patch test 3, about 24 weeks after DPC sensitization. Indicated treatment: therapeutic diphenylcyclopropenone sensitization with weekly scalp DPC. TCRdb redid the calling of the RACE reads with MiXCR, one entry per CDR3 protein. Of tens of thousands of distinct CDR3 sequences in the sample, about 10% are singletons; the top ten hold around 3.6%. Source: whole blood, taken in connection with sensitization to the hapten diphenylcyclopropenone (DPC). The receptors derive from a woman aged 45 to 65 with alopecia areata. Some clones in this sample may be carry-over from other donors' samples.

This chain connects TRBV6-5 to TRBJ1-2, with 8 bases matching TRBD1. Germline-derived CDR1 and CDR2 are MNHEY and SVGAGI. The CDR3 consists of 13 residues. The V segment lost 4 bases and the J segment 3 bases; nucleotides outside the gene matches: 1. CDR3 loop: CASSLDRDYGYTF. The CDR3, as DNA: TGTGCCAGCAGTTTGGACAGGGACTATGGCTACACCTTC.

This clonotype has at least ten counts. For the CDR3, the DNA is TGTGCCAGCAGCCGGGACTTCCAAGAGACCCAGTACTTC. Residues: CASSRDFQETQYF. J is TRBJ2-5 and V is TRBV2, with D possibly being TRBD2 (6 bases). Germline V CDR1 and CDR2: SNHLY, FYNNEI. This CDR3 is built from 13 residues. Trimming cost V 6 bases and J 1 base, with 9 bases left between them.

This clonotype was observed many times. The chain carries TRBV18 and TRBJ2-3, with TRBD2 matching over 7 bases. CDR3 size: 15 residues. Per germline, CDR1 KGHSH and CDR2 LQKENI. Losses at the gene ends were 3 bases for V and 2 bases for J; bases not matched to a gene: 5. CDR3 sequence reads: CASSPRTRPTDTQYF. CDR3 nucleotides: TGTGCCAGCTCACCCCGGACTAGGCCCACAGATACGCAGTATTTT.

This clonotype was detected many times. The genes are TRBV18 and TRBJ1-5; tentatively, D is TRBD1 (5 bases). Trimming shortened V by 2 bases and J by 3 bases, and 8 bases separated the two germline ends. The CDR3 length is 14 residues. CDR1 is KGHSH and CDR2 is LQKENI in the germline V gene. The CDR3 coding sequence is TGTGCCAGCTCACCAGGCAGGGCCAATCAGCCCCAGCATTTT. Its translation is CASSPGRANQPQHF.

V and J are TRBV11-1 and TRBJ2-7, with TRBD1 identical over 11 bases. The CDR3 is made up of 15 amino acids. V lost 5 bases and J lost 2; bases outside the gene matches: 5. Germline CDR1 and CDR2: SGHAT and FQDESV (reference sequence). The CDR3 bases are TGTGCCAGCAGCACCGGGACAGGGGGTCCCTACGAGCAGTACTTC. As protein: CASSTGTGGPYEQYF.

This clonotype was counted at least ten times. The chain uses TRBV2 and TRBJ1-2; D gene unclear. The CDR3 covers 13 residues. Germline assignment: CDR1 SNHLY and CDR2 FYNNEI. Trimming stripped 3 bases from V and 5 bases from J, with 10 bases between. DNA of the CDR3: TGTGCCAGCAGTGACGGGAGGCTATATGGCTACACCTTC. Protein product: CASSDGRLYGYTF.

This chain joins TRBV5-4 and TRBJ2-5; D may be TRBD1 (6 bases). Trimming removed 3 bases at V and 3 bases at J, with 12 bases between. Germline CDR1 reads SGHNT; CDR2 reads YYREEE (reference sequence). The CDR3 covers 14 residues. CDR3 loop: CASSSGQREETQYF. For the CDR3, the DNA is TGTGCCAGCAGCTCTGGACAGAGGGAAGAGACCCAGTACTTC.

The chain has TRBV28 and TRBJ2-1, with 7 bases fitting TRBD1. V was pared by 4 bases and J by 8 bases, with 11 bases of the junction left unmatched. Germline CDR1 and CDR2: MDHEN and SYDVKM. This CDR3 is 15 amino acids long. The CDR3 bases are TGTGCCAGCAGTTATCAGGGGGTACAGGCCGATGAGCAGTTCTTC. Translating gives CASSYQGVQADEQFF.